One sample yielded the 14 T cell receptor beta chains listed below, sequenced in a study of cytomegalovirus exposure and HLA in healthy donors. This PCR relied on a set of 60 Vbeta primers and 13 Jbeta primers. TCRdb's copy holds only in-frame clones and misses some; the assay was immunoSEQ multiplex PCR. Among about 200,000 clones, approximately 80% were seen once, and the ten largest hold roughly 0.1%. The sample was PBMCs. The source of these receptors is a boy between 2 and 10 years old in good health and CMV-seronegative.

The chain uses TRBV9 and TRBJ2-5; D is unresolved. Trimming took off 0 bases at V and 1 base at J, with 10 bases between the two ends. This CDR3 has 15 residues. From germline, CDR1 is SGDLS and CDR2 YYNGEE. CDR3 in amino acids: CASSVGWLLQETQYF. For the CDR3, the DNA is TGTGCCAGCAGCGTAGGTTGGCTCCTCCAAGAGACCCAGTACTTC.

The chain uses TRBV11-2 and TRBJ2-7; 11 positions match TRBD2. Looked up from germline, CDR1 is SGHAT and CDR2 is FQNNGV. The V and J ends lost 4 bases and 3 bases, in that order; junction bases with no gene match: 5. The CDR3 is 15 residues long. The DNA for the CDR3 is TGTGCCAGCAGCTATAGCGGGGGGGCGGACTACGAGCAGTACTTC. This encodes CASSYSGGADYEQYF.

V is TRBV5-1 and J is TRBJ2-7, with D perhaps TRBD2 (6 bases). The germline V gene encodes CDR1 SGHRS and CDR2 YFSETQ. CDR3 length equals 15 residues. The ends were cut back, 5 bases at V and 2 bases at J, with 17 bases in the middle. The CDR3 nucleotides are TGCGCCAGCAGATCCAATGCGGGGCGACCCTACGAGCAGTACTTC. This sequence encodes CASRSNAGRPYEQYF.

The chain has TRBV19 and TRBJ2-3; TRBD2 is a possible D gene (5 bases). The CDR3 has 14 amino acids. The V gene's germline CDR1 is LNHDA and CDR2 SQIVND (reference sequence). The V and J ends lost 5 bases and 6 bases respectively, with 15 bases between them. The CDR3 DNA follows: TGTGCCAGTAGTCCGCTAGCACTTTTGGATACGCAGTATTTT. It codes for CASSPLALLDTQYF.

The genes are TRBV2 and TRBJ1-2; D ambiguous. The germline V gene encodes CDR1 SNHLY and CDR2 FYNNEI. CDR3 length equals 13 residues. The V end lost 1 base, the J end lost 5 bases, and 8 bases lay between the germline ends. CDR3: CASSEDGLYGYTF. DNA of the CDR3: TGTGCCAGCAGTGAAGATGGACTTTATGGCTACACCTTC.

The CDR3 sequence: CASSPFPQGTDNEQFF. The CDR3 DNA sequence: TGTGCCAGCTCACCTTTCCCCCAGGGGACGGACAATGAGCAGTTCTTC. The J gene is TRBJ2-1, the V gene TRBV18; the D gene is possibly TRBD1 (6 bases). Trimming removed 3 bases from V and 5 bases from J, with 17 bases in between. The germline gives CDR1 KGHSH, CDR2 LQKENI. The CDR3 covers 16 residues.

This clone was picked up a small number of times. The rearrangement joins TRBV5-8 to TRBJ1-6; D uncertain. Germline CDR1 is SGHTS and CDR2 is YDEGEE. Trimming took 3 bases from V and 13 from J, leaving 14 bases between them. This CDR3 comprises 13 residues. The CDR3 DNA reads as TGTGCCAGCAGCTCAGGACGGGAAGTTCCCCTCCACTTT. Its protein is CASSSGREVPLHF.

The chain employs TRBV5-1 and TRBJ2-3; the D gene is possibly TRBD1 (5 bases). Trimming took off 4 bases at V and 4 bases at J, with 13 bases between the two ends. From germline, CDR1 is SGHRS and CDR2 YFSETQ. This CDR3 comprises 14 residues. For the CDR3, the DNA is TGCGCCAGCAGCGAAGGTAGGGGATCAGATACGCAGTATTTT. Protein product: CASSEGRGSDTQYF.

V gene TRBV7-2 combines with J gene TRBJ2-3; a weak D match, TRBD2 (5 bases). Germline CDR1 is SGHTA and CDR2 is FQGNSA. CDR3 length: 14 residues. Trimming took off 3 bases at V and 4 bases at J, with 11 bases between the two ends. In DNA, the CDR3 is TGTGCCAGCAGCTTTAAGGTCGGGGCAGATACGCAGTATTTT. Translating gives CASSFKVGADTQYF. Combining the CDR3 with reference TRBV7-2 and TRBJ2-3 gives the whole variable domain GAGVSQSPSNKVTEKGKDVELRCDPISGHTALYWYRQSLGQGLEFLIYFQGNSAPDKSGLPSDRFSAERTGGSVSTLTIQRTQQEDSAVYLCASSFKVGADTQYFGPGTRLTVL.

The CDR3 DNA follows: TGTGCCATCAGTGCTGTACAGGGTATGTTAACTGAAGCTTTCTTT. Protein sequence: CAISAVQGMLTEAFF. This chain connects TRBV10-3 to TRBJ1-1, with a tentative D call TRBD1 (6 bases). CDR3 length: 15 amino acids. The V end was cut by 4 bases, the J end by 5 bases, with 17 bases between. CDR1 ENHRY and CDR2 SYGVKD come from the germline V gene.

The sample holds one count of this clone. This chain connects TRBV27 to TRBJ2-5; 9 bases agree with TRBD1. Trimming cost V 2 bases and J 2 bases; bases outside gene matches: 9. This CDR3 contains 17 residues. Looked up from germline, CDR1 is MNHEY and CDR2 is SMNVEV (reference sequence). The CDR3 DNA sequence: TGTGCCAGCAGTTTAGGGCTTGGGGACAGGGCGCAAGAGACCCAGTACTTC. Its translation is CASSLGLGDRAQETQYF.

The chain couples TRBV9 to TRBJ2-3; D remains unclear. V lost 3 bases and J 0 bases, leaving 11 bases between the germline ends. The CDR3 runs 15 residues. Germline CDR1 SGDLS, CDR2 YYNGEE. In nucleotides, the CDR3 is TGTGCCAGCAGCGCACCCGAGACTAGCACAGATACGCAGTATTTT. It yields the protein CASSAPETSTDTQYF.

In its sample, this clone was seen once. This chain links TRBV27 with TRBJ2-1, with 8 bases that match TRBD2. The CDR3 sequence is 14 residues long. Germline V CDR1 and CDR2: MNHEY, SMNVEV (reference sequence). The V segment lost 1 base and the J segment 14 bases; nucleotides outside the gene matches: 10. The CDR3 DNA follows: TGTGCCAGCAGTTTATACGGTAGCGGGATGGAGGAGTTCTTC. The encoded protein is CASSLYGSGMEEFF.

The V and J genes are TRBV11-2 and TRBJ1-1; no definite D call. The CDR3 is 14 amino acids. V was trimmed by 1 base and J by 4 bases, leaving 10 bases between them. Per the germline V gene, CDR1 is SGHAT and CDR2 is FQNNGV. CDR3 in amino acids: CASSLVRKATEAFF. In nucleotides, the CDR3 is TGTGCCAGCAGCTTAGTCCGCAAAGCCACTGAAGCTTTCTTT.